This T cell receptor beta chain is from a study of spatial heterogeneity in lung cancer (dated by TCRdb to the late 2010s). Regarding the research as a whole: Donors were some 78 patients with early-stage, untreated non-small cell lung cancer from the lung TRACERx cohort. Nonsynonymous mutation counts, determined by whole-exome sequencing of tumor tissue, were related to TCR repertoire features. Both alpha and beta chains were TCR-sequenced in around 230 tumor regions, 64 matched nontumor lung samples and around 50 PBMC samples obtained at surgery. The study quantitatively compared TCR alpha and beta repertoires across multiple tumor regions, matched nontumor lung and blood in non-small cell lung cancer. Follow-up PBMC samples were sequenced whenever available, with a median time to follow-up of 2 to 3 years after resection. In the raw uncorrected reads, each unique combination of TCR and UMI appeared on average more than ten times. More beta-chain than alpha-chain transcripts were consistently detected, likely reflecting higher beta-chain transcript abundance. What the research found in general, with its limitations: Ubiquitous expanded tumor TCRs were detected in blood more often at tumor resection than at routine follow-up. Only 14 patients were included in comparisons of baseline and follow-up blood repertoires. Additional single-cell paired TCR alpha and beta sequencing was considered necessary to confirm, at a functional level, the hypothesis that regional TCRs recognize regional mutations.

Concerning this clonotype: This receptor's antigen is unknown. No per-base quality is available; no much larger clone lies one base away.

Library preparation was by 5' RACE. TCRdb lists the instrument as NextSeq 500. The TCR library protocol attached a unique molecular identifier to each TCR cDNA molecule to allow correction of PCR and sequencing errors. The original pipeline was this. Decombinator tools were used for TCR identification, UMI-based error correction and CDR3 extraction. TCRs above a frequency of 2 per 1,000, corresponding to the top 1% of the tumor frequency distribution, were defined as expanded. Renyi diversity was calculated using the R vegan package after each repertoire was subsampled 100 times to 5,000 TCRs. To build CDR3 similarity networks, amino acid triplet string-kernel similarity was used, and CDR3s were connected when their pairwise similarity was above 0.82. The raw public data were reprocessed by TCRdb itself: fastp quality trimming at Q25, MiXCR clonotype calling, in-frame beta chains only. Merged by CDR3 protein, the rows form single entries marked with the most common genes and DNA. V and J calls and clone size were set by TCRdb, not the authors. The sample table lists 25,000 or so distinct CDR3 sequences, around 5.8% of them with a count of one. The ten largest clones capture 22% of the sample.

The time point label corresponds to: blood at routine non-recurrence follow-up after resection. Without any cell sorting, TCR sequencing was performed on whole RNA extracted either from tumor and nontumor lung tissue or from cryopreserved PBMC samples. Only patients with enough RNA available from two or more tumor regions were chosen for TCR sequencing. The input for sequencing was PBMCs, taken at follow-up. The sequence was obtained from a male donor with early-stage non-small cell lung cancer.

The CDR3 protein sequence reads: CASSGQGWANVLTF. The DNA is as follows: TGTGCCAGCAGTGGACAGGGCTGGGCCAACGTCCTGACTTTC. In this chain, TRBV6-6 is recombined with TRBJ2-6; 8 central bases correspond to TRBD1. V ends up 5 bases short and J 5 bases short, with an unmatched junction base count of 2. CDR1 and CDR2 (MNHNY, SVGAGI) derive from the germline V gene (reference sequence). The CDR3 covers 14 residues, taking in both the cysteine and the phenylalanine. Solely the CDR3 DNA is kept, with 42 bases framed from the first base.